These 17 T cell receptor beta chains came from one sample sequenced in a study of sequential checkpoint blockade in melanoma. As to treatment: randomized to nivolumab then ipilimumab (arm A) or the reverse (arm B). Using immunoSEQ multiplex PCR, the repertoire was profiled, and TCRdb retains in-frame clones only, with some absent. The sample holds some 30,000 clones; 70% to 90% are singletons and the top ten take about a fifth. The sequences come from CD8+ T cells sorted from blood (inferred from file names), collected from a patient given nivolumab and ipilimumab in sequence. The receptor set was obtained from a human donor with melanoma.

V gene TRBV15 combines with J gene TRBJ1-1, with 8 bases that match TRBD1. The V gene end was trimmed by 3 bases and the J gene end by 5 bases; junction bases not matched to a gene: 2. The CDR3 extends over 13 amino acids. CDR1 and CDR2 (germline): LNHNV, YYDKDF (reference sequence). The CDR3 nucleotides are TGTGCCACCAGCAGGGACAGGGATACTGAAGCTTTCTTT. Translated: CATSRDRDTEAFF. Full variable domain (rest looked up from reference TRBV15 and TRBJ1-1): DAMVIQNPRYQVTQFGKPVTLSCSQTLNHNVMYWYQQKSSQAPKLLFHYYDKDFNNEADTPDNFQSRRPNTSFCFLDIRSPGLGDTAMYLCATSRDRDTEAFFGQGTRLTVV.

This clone was picked up one time. V and J are TRBV2 and TRBJ2-5, with 12 positions matching TRBD2. This CDR3 has 17 residues. Germline values: CDR1 SNHLY, CDR2 FYNNEI. The ends lost 8 bases at V and 2 bases at J; junction bases unmatched: 12. DNA for the CDR3: TGTGCCAGCTCAAGACTAGCGGGGGCCATCCTACAAGAGACCCAGTACTTC. It specifies CASSRLAGAILQETQYF.

The chain has TRBV6-5 and TRBJ1-2, with 7 bases matching TRBD1. Germline V gene data show CDR1 as MNHEY and CDR2 as SVGAGI. CDR3 length: 14 residues. V trimming: 6 bases; J trimming: 4 bases; junction bases outside the gene matches: 8. In nucleotides, the CDR3 is TGTGCCAGCAGATTAGGACAGGCAGCCTATGGCTACACCTTC. Protein: CASRLGQAAYGYTF.

The chain employs TRBV5-1 and TRBJ2-7, with 13 bases aligning to TRBD2. The CDR3 is made up of 15 amino acids. V was clipped by 4 bases and J by 3 bases; unmatched bases: 4. Germline V gene data show CDR1 as SGHRS and CDR2 as YFSETQ. CDR3 amino acids: CASSRTSGSIYEQYF. In DNA form, the CDR3 reads TGCGCCAGCAGCCGGACTAGCGGGAGTATCTACGAGCAGTACTTC.

The rearrangement links TRBV29-1 to TRBJ1-3; D perhaps matches TRBD1 (5 bases). V lost 3 bases and J lost 4, with 10 bases in between. The V gene's germline CDR1 is SQVTM and CDR2 ANQGSEA. This CDR3 spans 13 amino acids. DNA for the CDR3: TGCAGCGTTGATCCCCGACAGGGAAACACCATATATTTT. As protein: CSVDPRQGNTIYF.

The CDR3 loop is CASSLIDRAGGGNEQFF. CDR3 in DNA: TGTGCCAGCAGCTTAATCGACAGGGCGGGGGGGGGCAATGAGCAGTTCTTC. J is TRBJ2-1 and V is TRBV7-9; 9 bases agree with TRBD2. V lost 2 bases to trimming and J lost 6 bases; unmatched junction nucleotides: 11. The CDR3 consists of 17 residues. Germline loops: CDR1 SEHNR, CDR2 FQNEAQ (reference sequence).

The gene calls are TRBV28 and TRBJ1-4; 7 bases fit TRBD1. This CDR3 has 15 amino acids. Germline V lookup: CDR1 MDHEN, CDR2 SYDVKM. J was trimmed by 3 bases and V by 2 bases; bases with no gene match: 3. CDR3 residues: CASSLGRGANEKLFF. In DNA, the CDR3 is TGTGCCAGCAGTTTAGGCAGGGGGGCTAATGAAAAACTGTTTTTT.

The chain is built from TRBV7-2 and TRBJ2-3; a possible D gene is TRBD2 (6 bases). Deletions cut 4 bases from V and 7 bases from J, with 15 bases between. Germline loops: CDR1 SGHTA, CDR2 FQGNSA. This CDR3 contains 14 residues. CDR3 sequence reads: CASSSFLGRNTQYF. DNA of the CDR3: TGTGCCAGCAGCTCCTTCCTCGGGAGAAATACGCAGTATTTT. Full variable domain (missing parts from reference TRBV7-2 and TRBJ2-3): GAGVSQSPSNKVTEKGKDVELRCDPISGHTALYWYRQSLGQGLEFLIYFQGNSAPDKSGLPSDRFSAERTGGSVSTLTIQRTQQEDSAVYLCASSSFLGRNTQYFGPGTRLTVL.

This clone was observed a single time. The CDR3 protein is CASRGTAASYEQYF. DNA for the CDR3: TGTGCCAGTAGGGGGACAGCCGCCTCCTACGAGCAGTACTTC. The rearrangement joins TRBV19 to TRBJ2-5; TRBD1 matches at 7 bases. The tail of the sequence fits TRBJ2-7 better, so the J call may be wrong. The CDR3 is 14 residues long. CDR1 is LNHDA, CDR2 SQIVND, per germline (reference sequence).

The chain recombines TRBV27 with TRBJ2-1; the match to TRBD2 covers 9 bases. The CDR3 has 16 residues. Germline values: CDR1 MNHEY, CDR2 SMNVEV (reference sequence). J was trimmed by 4 bases and V by 2 bases; bases with no gene match: 6. CDR3 sequence: CASSLGAGGQYNEQFF. CDR3 DNA sequence: TGTGCCAGCAGTTTAGGGGCGGGAGGGCAGTACAATGAGCAGTTCTTC.

V usage is TRBV7-6 and J usage is TRBJ1-1; no clear D gene. Germline V gene data show CDR1 as SGHVS and CDR2 as FNYEAQ. The CDR3 totals 14 residues. The V gene lost 5 bases and the J gene lost 1 base, with 11 bases spanning the gap. This chain's CDR3 is CASSPMGENTEAFF. CDR3 nucleotide sequence: TGTGCCAGCAGCCCCATGGGAGAGAACACTGAAGCTTTCTTT.

Only a few counts were recorded for this clone. This sequence joins TRBV5-1 and TRBJ2-3, with D maybe TRBD2 (7 bases). Trimming removed 0 bases at V and 3 bases at J, with 17 bases between. CDR1 is SGHRS and CDR2 is YFSETQ in the germline V gene. The CDR3 extends over 17 amino acids. Written as DNA, the CDR3 is TGCGCCAGCAGCTTGGCCGTGATGGGGGGGCAAACAGATACGCAGTATTTT. It specifies CASSLAVMGGQTDTQYF. The whole variable domain, remainder taken from reference TRBV5-1 and TRBJ2-3, is KAGVTQTPRYLIKTRGQQVTLSCSPISGHRSVSWYQQTPGQGLQFLFEYFSETQRNKGNFPGRFSGRQFSNSRSEMNVSTLELGDSALYLCASSLAVMGGQTDTQYFGPGTRLTVL.

V and J are TRBV30 and TRBJ1-1; 7 positions match TRBD1. The germline CDR1 and CDR2 sequences are GTSNPN and SVGIG (reference sequence). CDR3 length: 15 amino acids. V gave up 4 bases and J gave up 2 bases; unmatched junction bases: 10. The CDR3 DNA follows: TGTGCCTGGAAAAGGGTCGCAGGGGGTAACACTGAAGCTTTCTTT. It translates to CAWKRVAGGNTEAFF.

By its share, this clone is large (0.1 to 1%). The chain combines TRBV10-3 with TRBJ1-6, with 11 bases that match TRBD1. The trim removed 1 base at V and 1 base at J, leaving 6 bases unmatched. The CDR3 covers 19 residues. The germline V gene encodes CDR1 ENHRY and CDR2 SYGVKD. Here the CDR3 reads CAISEWGQGVGSYNSPLHF. CDR3 in DNA: TGTGCCATCAGTGAGTGGGGACAGGGGGTAGGATCCTATAATTCACCCCTCCACTTT.

V gene TRBV6-6 combines with J gene TRBJ2-5; TRBD1 aligns across 9 bases. The end of the DNA fits TRBJ2-7 better, so the J call may be wrong. The germline CDR1 and CDR2 sequences are MNHNY and SVGAGI (reference sequence). The CDR3 covers 15 residues. The CDR3 nucleotides are TGTGCCAGCAGTTACGAGACAGGGGGAGCCTACGAGCAGTACTTC. It codes for CASSYETGGAYEQYF.

This chain joins TRBV13 and TRBJ2-7, with D perhaps TRBD2 (6 bases). CDR1 and CDR2 (germline): PRHDT, FYEKMQ (reference sequence). V was trimmed by 7 bases and J by 0 bases, leaving 13 bases between them. The length of the CDR3 is 14 residues. CDR3 amino acids: CASNLGGLSYEQYF. CDR3 sequence (DNA): TGTGCCAGCAACCTGGGAGGACTCTCCTACGAGCAGTACTTC.

The rearrangement joins TRBV27 to TRBJ2-7; D unresolved. With 3 bases removed from V and 0 bases from J, the gap between germline ends came to 6 bases. CDR3 size: 13 residues. The germline V gene has CDR1 MNHEY and CDR2 SMNVEV (reference sequence). The CDR3 region is CASSFISSYEQYF. The CDR3, as DNA: TGTGCCAGCAGTTTCATCAGCTCCTACGAGCAGTACTTC.